This T cell receptor (beta chain) was identified during a study of Graves' ophthalmopathy and Graves' hyperthyroidism. This clonotype was counted at least ten times. Amplifying from RNA transcripts, the study obtained TCR beta CDR3 regions. RT-PCR in the first round used HTBI primers; a second-round multiplex PCR followed. TCRdb redid the calling of the multiplex PCR reads with MiXCR, one entry per CDR3 protein. The sample holds about 400,000 distinct CDR3 sequences; 15% to 20% are singletons and the top ten take 1.6%. Germline V gives CDR1 GTSNPN, CDR2 SVGIG (reference sequence). V was trimmed by 5 bases and J by 6 bases, leaving 17 bases between them. There are 14 residues in the CDR3.

V is TRBV30 and J is TRBJ2-1, with D possibly matching TRBD2 (6 bases). This TCR derives from a woman aged 18-29 years with Graves' ophthalmopathy. The source material was peripheral blood. In DNA form, the CDR3 reads TGTGCCTGGTTAGCGAAGGGACTTTTCAATGAGCAGTTCTTC. This sequence encodes CAWLAKGLFNEQFF.